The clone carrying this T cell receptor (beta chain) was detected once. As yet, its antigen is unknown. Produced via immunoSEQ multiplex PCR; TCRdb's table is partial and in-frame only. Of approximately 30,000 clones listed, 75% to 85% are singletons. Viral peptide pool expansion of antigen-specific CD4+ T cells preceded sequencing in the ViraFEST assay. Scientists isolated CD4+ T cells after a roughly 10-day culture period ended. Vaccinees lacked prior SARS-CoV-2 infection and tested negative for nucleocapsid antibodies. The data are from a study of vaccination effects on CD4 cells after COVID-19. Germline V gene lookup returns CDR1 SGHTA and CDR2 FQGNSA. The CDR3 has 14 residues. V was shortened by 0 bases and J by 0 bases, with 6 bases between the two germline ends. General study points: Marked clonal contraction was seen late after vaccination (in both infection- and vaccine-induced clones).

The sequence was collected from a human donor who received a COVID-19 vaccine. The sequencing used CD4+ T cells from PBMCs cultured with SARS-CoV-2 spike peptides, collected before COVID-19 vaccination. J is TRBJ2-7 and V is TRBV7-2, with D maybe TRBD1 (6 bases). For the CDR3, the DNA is TGTGCCAGCAGCTTAGCAGGGGGCTCCTACGAGCAGTACTTC. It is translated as CASSLAGGSYEQYF.